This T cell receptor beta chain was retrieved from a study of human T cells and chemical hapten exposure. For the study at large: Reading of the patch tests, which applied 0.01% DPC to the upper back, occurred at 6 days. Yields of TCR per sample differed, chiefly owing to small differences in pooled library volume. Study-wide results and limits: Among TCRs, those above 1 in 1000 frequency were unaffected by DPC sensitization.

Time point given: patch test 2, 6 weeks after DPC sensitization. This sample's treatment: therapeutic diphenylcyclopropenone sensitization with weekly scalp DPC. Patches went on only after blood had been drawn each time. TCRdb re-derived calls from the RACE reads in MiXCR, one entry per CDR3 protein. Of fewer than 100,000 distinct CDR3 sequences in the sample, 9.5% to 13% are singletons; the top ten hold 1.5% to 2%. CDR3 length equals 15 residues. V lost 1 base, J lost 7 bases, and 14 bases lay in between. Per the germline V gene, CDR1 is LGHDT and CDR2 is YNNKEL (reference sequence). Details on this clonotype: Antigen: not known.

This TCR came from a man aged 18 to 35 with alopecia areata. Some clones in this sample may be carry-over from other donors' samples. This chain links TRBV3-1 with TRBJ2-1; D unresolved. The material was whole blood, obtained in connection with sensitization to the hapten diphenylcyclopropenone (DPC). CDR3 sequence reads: CASSQAITLGNEQFF. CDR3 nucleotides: TGTGCCAGCAGCCAAGCGATAACCCTTGGAAATGAGCAGTTCTTC.